This T cell receptor (beta chain) appears in the sequencing data of a study of cytomegalovirus exposure and HLA in healthy donors. To note about this clone: The antigen remains unidentified.

Both 60 Vbeta primers and 13 Jbeta primers went into the PCR. Profiled with immunoSEQ multiplex PCR; TCRdb holds only in-frame clones, not every one. The sample shows under 250,000 clones, around 85% of them seen only once. Findings of the study overall: Later, an analysis found that common viral pathogens appeared to be linked with several of the most significant clusters. TCR association rates varied by HLA locus in a later analysis, with DRB1 highest and HLA-C lowest. Generally TCR sequences proved uncommon, though certain public TCRs appeared in numerous donors.

CDR3 length equals 19 residues. Germline trimming cut 5 bases from V and 2 bases from J; bases unmatched to any gene: 12. Germline assignment: CDR1 SGHDN and CDR2 FVKESK. J is TRBJ2-1 and V is TRBV14; 13 bases fit TRBD2. Specimen: PBMCs. The TCR sequence derives from a woman in her forties or fifties in good health and CMV-seronegative. CDR3 sequence: CASSSRVTGTSGTYNEQFF. The DNA for the CDR3 is TGTGCCAGCAGCTCGAGGGTGACAGGGACTAGCGGGACCTACAATGAGCAGTTCTTC.